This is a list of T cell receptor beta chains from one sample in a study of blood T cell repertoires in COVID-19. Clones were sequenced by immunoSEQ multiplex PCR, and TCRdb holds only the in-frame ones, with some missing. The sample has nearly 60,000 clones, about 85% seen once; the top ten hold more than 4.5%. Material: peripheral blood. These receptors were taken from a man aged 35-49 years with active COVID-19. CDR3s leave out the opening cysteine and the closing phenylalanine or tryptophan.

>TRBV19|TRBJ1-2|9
ATQGFWGYT
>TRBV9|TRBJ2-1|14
ASSSIAGGPYNEQF
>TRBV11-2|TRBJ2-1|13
ASSSGVTSSNEQF
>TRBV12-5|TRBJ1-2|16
ASGLVPPRRGYNYGYT
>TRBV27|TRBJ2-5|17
ASSLIGTGGLRGQETQY
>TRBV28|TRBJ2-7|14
ASSVWTSGMDYEQY
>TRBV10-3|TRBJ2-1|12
ATTHSGKLNEQF
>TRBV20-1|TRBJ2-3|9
SARGQGPQY
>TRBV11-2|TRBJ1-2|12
ASSLFIQGSPST
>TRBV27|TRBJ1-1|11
ASSLRQDTEAF
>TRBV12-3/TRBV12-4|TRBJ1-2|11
ASRRTGNYGYT
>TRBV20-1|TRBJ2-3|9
SARSGDTQY
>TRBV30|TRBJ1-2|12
AWSVFGQGRGYT
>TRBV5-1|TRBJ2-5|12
ASSLGGTEETQY
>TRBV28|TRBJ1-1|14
ASSFLDTTGTTEAF
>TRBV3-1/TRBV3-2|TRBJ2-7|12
ASSPGTGSYEQY
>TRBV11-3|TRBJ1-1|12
ASSLGGGNTEAF
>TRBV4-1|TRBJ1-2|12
ASSQTTGGTGYT
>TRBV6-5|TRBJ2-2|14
ASSFTSGGGSGELF
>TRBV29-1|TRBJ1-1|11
SSGVGGEGEAF
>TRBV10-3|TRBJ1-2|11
AISETANYGYT
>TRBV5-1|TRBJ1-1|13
ASSLLPTGESEAF
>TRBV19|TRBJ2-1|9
ATSDIDEQF
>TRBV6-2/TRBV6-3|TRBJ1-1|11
ASSYRQDTEAF
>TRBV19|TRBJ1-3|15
ASSTLQVLNSGNTIY
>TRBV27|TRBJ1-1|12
ASSLSLSNTEAF
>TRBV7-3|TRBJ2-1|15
ASSATGTSGRLSEQF
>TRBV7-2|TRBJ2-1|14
ASSLLAGVHGYEQF
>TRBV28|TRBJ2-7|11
AIKQGASYEQY
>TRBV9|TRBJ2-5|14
ASSVAAAGDQETQY
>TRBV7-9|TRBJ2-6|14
ASSSGHRSGANVLT
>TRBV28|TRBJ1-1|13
ASRSLSDTNTEAF
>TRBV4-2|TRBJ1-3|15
ASSLQPGPGLGNTIY
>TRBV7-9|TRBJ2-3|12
ASSSTAGMDTQY
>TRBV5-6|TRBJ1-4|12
ASSLLQGAEKLF
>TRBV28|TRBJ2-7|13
ASLNRDTTFYEQY
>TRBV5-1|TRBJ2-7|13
ASSLGGTGSYEQY